This TCR beta chain was found in a study of cytomegalovirus exposure and HLA in healthy donors. General study points: Earlier results showed most TCR beta V segments being productive about 87% or about 30% of the time.

The PCR contained 60 Vbeta and 13 Jbeta primers. Assay: immunoSEQ multiplex PCR; the TCRdb copy retains only in-frame clones and omits some. The sample consists of 150,000 or so clones, around 82% of them appearing once. CDR1 is MDHEN and CDR2 is SYDVKM in the germline V gene. The CDR3 has 16 amino acids. Trimming removed 6 bases from V and 8 bases from J; junction bases left unmatched: 16. A note on this clone: Its antigen is unidentified.

The chain couples TRBV28 to TRBJ1-2, with 9 positions matching TRBD1. The TCR originated in a middle-aged man in good health and CMV-seronegative. The material sequenced was PBMCs. As DNA, the CDR3 is TGTGCCAGCAGCTCGCCTTACAGGGGACAGGGAGAAGGCTACACCTTC. Amino acids: CASSSPYRGQGEGYTF.